This T cell receptor (beta chain) was captured by sequencing in a study of cytomegalovirus exposure and HLA in healthy donors. Notes on the study in general: A link between a missense DCLRE1C variant and TCR beta V- and J-gene trimming emerged from a later analysis. It was reported that TCR beta sequences correctly inferred the HLA-A and HLA-B alleles for most subjects. By HLA locus, TCR association rates varied in a later analysis, with DRB1 showing the most and HLA-C the fewest. Through in vitro validation, three CMV-associated chains were shown to be specific for CMV antigens.

Worth noting for this clone: The antigen is unknown.

This CDR3 is 14 amino acids long. Trimming removed 1 base from V and 4 bases from J, with 8 bases in between. Germline CDR1 reads SEHNR; CDR2 reads FQNEAQ (reference sequence). The PCR contained 60 Vbeta and 13 Jbeta primers. Method: immunoSEQ multiplex PCR; TCRdb's copy keeps in-frame clones and lacks some. The sample holds about 120,000 clones, about four fifths seen once. The source is a female donor in good health and CMV-seropositive. Source material: PBMCs. The V gene is TRBV7-9, the J gene TRBJ1-5; D is ambiguous. In DNA, the CDR3 is TGTGCCAGCAGCTTAGACAGCGGGAATCAGCCCCAGCATTTT. Amino acids: CASSLDSGNQPQHF. Variable domain in full (rest from reference TRBV7-9 and TRBJ1-5): DTGVSQNPRHKITKRGQNVTFRCDPISEHNRLYWYRQTLGQGPEFLTYFQNEAQLEKSRLLSDRFSAERPKGSFSTLEIQRTEQGDSAMYLCASSLDSGNQPQHFGDGTRLSIL.